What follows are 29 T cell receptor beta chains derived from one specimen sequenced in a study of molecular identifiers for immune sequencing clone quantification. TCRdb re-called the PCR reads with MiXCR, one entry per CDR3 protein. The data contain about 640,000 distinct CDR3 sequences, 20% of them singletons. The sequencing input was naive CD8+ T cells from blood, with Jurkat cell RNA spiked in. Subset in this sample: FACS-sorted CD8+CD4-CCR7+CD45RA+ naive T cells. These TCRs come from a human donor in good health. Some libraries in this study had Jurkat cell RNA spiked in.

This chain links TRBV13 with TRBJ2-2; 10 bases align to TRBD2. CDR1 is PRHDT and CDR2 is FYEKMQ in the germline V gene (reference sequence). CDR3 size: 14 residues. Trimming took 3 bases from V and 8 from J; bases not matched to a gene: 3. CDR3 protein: CASSFGLAAGELFF. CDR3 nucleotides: TGTGCCAGCAGCTTTGGACTAGCGGCGGGGGAGCTGTTTTTT.

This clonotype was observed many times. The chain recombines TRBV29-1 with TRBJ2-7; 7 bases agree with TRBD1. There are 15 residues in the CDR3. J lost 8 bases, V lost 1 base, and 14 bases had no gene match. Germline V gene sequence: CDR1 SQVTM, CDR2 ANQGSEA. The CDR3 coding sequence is TGCAGCGTTGAAGCGGGGCAGGGGGATCCAGAGAAGCAGTACTTC. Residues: CSVEAGQGDPEKQYF.

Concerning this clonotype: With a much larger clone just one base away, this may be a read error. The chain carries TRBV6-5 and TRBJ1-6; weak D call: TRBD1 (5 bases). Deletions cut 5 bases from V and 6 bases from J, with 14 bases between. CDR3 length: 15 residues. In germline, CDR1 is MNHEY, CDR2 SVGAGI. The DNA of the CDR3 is TGTGCCAGCAGTCTGGCCCCAGGGAGTAATTCACCCCTCCACTTT. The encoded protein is CASSLAPGSNSPLHF.

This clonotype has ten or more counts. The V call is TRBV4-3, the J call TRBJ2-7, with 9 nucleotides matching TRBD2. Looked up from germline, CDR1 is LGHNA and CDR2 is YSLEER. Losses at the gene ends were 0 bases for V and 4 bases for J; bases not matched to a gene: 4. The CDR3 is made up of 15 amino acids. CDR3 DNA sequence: TGCGCCAGCAGCCAAGAGAGTAGCGGGGGTTACGAGCAGTACTTC. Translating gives CASSQESSGGYEQYF.

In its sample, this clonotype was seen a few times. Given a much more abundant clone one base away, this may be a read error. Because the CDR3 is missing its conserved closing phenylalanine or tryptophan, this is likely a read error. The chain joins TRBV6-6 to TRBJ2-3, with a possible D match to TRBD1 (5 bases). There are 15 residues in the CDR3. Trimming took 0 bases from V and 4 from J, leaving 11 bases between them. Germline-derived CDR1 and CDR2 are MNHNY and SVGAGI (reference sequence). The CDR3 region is CASSYSIGEPDTQYL. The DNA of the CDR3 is TGTGCCAGCAGTTACTCGATAGGGGAACCAGATACGCAGTATCTT.

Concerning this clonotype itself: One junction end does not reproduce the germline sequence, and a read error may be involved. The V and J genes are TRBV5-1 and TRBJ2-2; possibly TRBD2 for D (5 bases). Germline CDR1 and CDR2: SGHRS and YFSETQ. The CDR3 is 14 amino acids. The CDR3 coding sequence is TGCGCCAGCAGCTTTCTCATGACCACCGGGGAGCCGTTTTTT. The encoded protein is CASSFLMTTGEPFF.

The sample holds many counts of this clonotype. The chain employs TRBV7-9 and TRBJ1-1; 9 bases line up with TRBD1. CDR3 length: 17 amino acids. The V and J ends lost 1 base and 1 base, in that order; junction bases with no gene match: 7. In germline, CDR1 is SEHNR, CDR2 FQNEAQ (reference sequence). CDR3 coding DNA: TGTGCCAGCAGCTTAGTTCCGGGACAGGGTGAGAACACTGAAGCTTTCTTT. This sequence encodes CASSLVPGQGENTEAFF.

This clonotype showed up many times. CDR3 nucleotide sequence: TGTGCCAGCTCACCTCGAATCTTGGGCTTGAACACTGAAGCTTTCTTT. Translation gives CASSPRILGLNTEAFF. The chain joins TRBV18 to TRBJ1-1; unclear D gene. The CDR3 spans 16 residues. Trimming took 3 bases from V and 0 from J, leaving 14 bases between them. CDR1 and CDR2 from the germline V gene are KGHSH and LQKENI.

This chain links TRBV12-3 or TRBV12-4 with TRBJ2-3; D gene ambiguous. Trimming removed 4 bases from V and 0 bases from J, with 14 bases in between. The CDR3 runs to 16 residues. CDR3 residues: CASSSNRASSTDTQYF. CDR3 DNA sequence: TGTGCCAGCAGTTCCAACCGAGCCTCTAGCACAGATACGCAGTATTTT.

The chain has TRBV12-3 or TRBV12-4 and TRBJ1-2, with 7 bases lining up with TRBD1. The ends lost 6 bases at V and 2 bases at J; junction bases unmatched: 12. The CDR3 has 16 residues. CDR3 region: CASSPARTGWNYGYTF. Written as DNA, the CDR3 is TGTGCCAGCAGCCCCGCCCGGACAGGCTGGAACTATGGCTACACCTTC.

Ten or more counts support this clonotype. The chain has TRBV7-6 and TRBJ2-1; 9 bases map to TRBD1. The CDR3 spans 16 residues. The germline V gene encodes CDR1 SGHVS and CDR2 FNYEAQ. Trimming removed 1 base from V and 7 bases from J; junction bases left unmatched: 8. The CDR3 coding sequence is TGTGCCAGCAGCTTAGTTCTGGACGACAGGGGGAATGAGCAGTTCTTC. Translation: CASSLVLDDRGNEQFF.

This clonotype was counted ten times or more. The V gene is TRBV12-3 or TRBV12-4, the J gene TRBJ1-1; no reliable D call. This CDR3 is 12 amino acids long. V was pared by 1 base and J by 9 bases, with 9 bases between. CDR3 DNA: TGTGCCAGCAGTTTAGGCGACAATCAAGCTTTCTTT. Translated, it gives CASSLGDNQAFF.

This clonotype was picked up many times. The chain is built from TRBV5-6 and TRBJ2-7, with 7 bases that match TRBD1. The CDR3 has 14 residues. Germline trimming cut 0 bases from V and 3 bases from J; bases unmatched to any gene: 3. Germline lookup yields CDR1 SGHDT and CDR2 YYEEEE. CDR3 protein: CASSLGDSHYEQYF. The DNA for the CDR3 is TGTGCCAGCAGCTTGGGGGACAGCCACTACGAGCAGTACTTC. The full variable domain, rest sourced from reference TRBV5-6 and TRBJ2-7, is DAGVTQSPTHLIKTRGQQVTLRCSPKSGHDTVSWYQQALGQGPQFIFQYYEEEERQRGNFPDRFSGHQFPNYSSELNVNALLLGDSALYLCASSLGDSHYEQYFGPGTRLTVT.

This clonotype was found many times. DNA for the CDR3: TGCAGCGTTCATTTCGGGACAAATGGAGCTTTCTTT. As protein: CSVHFGTNGAFF. This rearrangement joins TRBV29-1 to TRBJ1-1, with D possibly matching TRBD1 (6 bases). The CDR3 loop spans 12 amino acids. V was pared by 5 bases and J by 10 bases, with 17 bases between. CDR1 SQVTM and CDR2 ANQGSEA come from the germline V gene.

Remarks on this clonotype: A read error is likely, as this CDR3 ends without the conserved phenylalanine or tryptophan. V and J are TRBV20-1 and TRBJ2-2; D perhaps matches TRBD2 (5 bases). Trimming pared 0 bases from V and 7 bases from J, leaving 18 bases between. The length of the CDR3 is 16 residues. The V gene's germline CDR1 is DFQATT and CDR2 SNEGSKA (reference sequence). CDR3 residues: CSARDNQRMMDGELFY. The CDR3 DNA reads TGCAGTGCTAGAGATAATCAGCGGATGATGGACGGGGAGCTGTTTTAT.

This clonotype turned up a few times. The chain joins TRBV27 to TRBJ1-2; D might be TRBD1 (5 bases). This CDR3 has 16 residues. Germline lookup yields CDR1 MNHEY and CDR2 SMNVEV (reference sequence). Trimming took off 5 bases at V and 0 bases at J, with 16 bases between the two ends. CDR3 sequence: CASSPGTHWPNYGYTF. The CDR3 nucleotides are TGTGCCAGCAGTCCAGGGACTCACTGGCCTAACTATGGCTACACCTTC.

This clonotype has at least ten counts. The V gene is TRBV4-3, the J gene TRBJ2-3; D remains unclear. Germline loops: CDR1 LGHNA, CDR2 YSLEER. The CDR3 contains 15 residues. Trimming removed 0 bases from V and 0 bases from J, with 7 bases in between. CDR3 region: CASSQDRGSTDTQYF. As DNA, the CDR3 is TGCGCCAGCAGCCAAGATCGCGGTAGCACAGATACGCAGTATTTT.

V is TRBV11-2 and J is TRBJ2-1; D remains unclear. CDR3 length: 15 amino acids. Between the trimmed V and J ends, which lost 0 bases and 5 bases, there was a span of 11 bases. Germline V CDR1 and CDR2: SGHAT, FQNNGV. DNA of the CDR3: TGTGCCAGCAGCTTAGATCCAGGCGCCAACAATGAGCAGTTCTTC. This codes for CASSLDPGANNEQFF.

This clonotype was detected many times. The CDR3, as DNA: TGTGCCAGCAGACCAGACAGGGCCGCTAGCACAGATACGCAGTATTTT. It yields the protein CASRPDRAASTDTQYF. The rearrangement links TRBV12-3 or TRBV12-4 to TRBJ2-3, with 7 bases identical to TRBD1. The V and J ends lost 6 bases and 0 bases, in that order; junction bases with no gene match: 9. The length of the CDR3 is 16 residues.

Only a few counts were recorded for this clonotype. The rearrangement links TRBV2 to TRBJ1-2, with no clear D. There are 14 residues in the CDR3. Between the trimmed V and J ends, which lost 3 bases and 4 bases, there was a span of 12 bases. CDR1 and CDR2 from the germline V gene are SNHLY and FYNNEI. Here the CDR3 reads CASSDIPGSYGYTF. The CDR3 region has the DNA TGTGCCAGCAGTGACATTCCAGGCTCCTATGGCTACACCTTC.

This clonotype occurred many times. This CDR3 reads CSATSTLEAFF. The CDR3 DNA sequence: TGCAGTGCTACCTCTACCCTCGAAGCTTTCTTT. This rearrangement joins TRBV20-1 to TRBJ1-1; D unresolved. Germline V gives CDR1 DFQATT, CDR2 SNEGSKA (reference sequence). The CDR3 length is 11 residues. V dropped 4 bases and J dropped 8 bases, with 11 bases sitting between them.

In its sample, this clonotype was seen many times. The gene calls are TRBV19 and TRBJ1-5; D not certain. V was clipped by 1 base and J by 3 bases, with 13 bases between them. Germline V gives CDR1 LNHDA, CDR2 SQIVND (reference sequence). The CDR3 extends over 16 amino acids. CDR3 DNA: TGTGCCAGTAGTATAGGGGCGTTCAGTATCAATCAGCCCCAGCATTTT. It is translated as CASSIGAFSINQPQHF. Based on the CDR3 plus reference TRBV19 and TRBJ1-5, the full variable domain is DGGITQSPKYLFRKEGQNVTLSCEQNLNHDAMYWYRQDPGQGLRLIYYSQIVNDFQKGDIAEGYSVSREKKESFPLTVTSAQKNPTAFYLCASSIGAFSINQPQHFGDGTRLSIL.

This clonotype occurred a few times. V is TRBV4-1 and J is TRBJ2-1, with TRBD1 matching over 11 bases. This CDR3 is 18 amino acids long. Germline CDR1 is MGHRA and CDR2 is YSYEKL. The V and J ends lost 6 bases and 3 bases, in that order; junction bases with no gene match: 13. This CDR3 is CASSATLSGTGGYNEQFF. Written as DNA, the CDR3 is TGCGCCAGCAGTGCCACCTTATCCGGGACAGGGGGCTACAATGAGCAGTTCTTC.

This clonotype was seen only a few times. CDR3 region: CSARYRPGYEQYF. CDR3 DNA: TGCAGTGCTAGATACAGGCCGGGCTACGAGCAGTACTTC. The rearrangement links TRBV20-1 to TRBJ2-7; possibly TRBD1 for D (5 bases). The germline V gene has CDR1 DFQATT and CDR2 SNEGSKA (reference sequence). V lost 2 bases, J lost 3 bases, and 11 bases lay in between. This CDR3 has 13 residues.

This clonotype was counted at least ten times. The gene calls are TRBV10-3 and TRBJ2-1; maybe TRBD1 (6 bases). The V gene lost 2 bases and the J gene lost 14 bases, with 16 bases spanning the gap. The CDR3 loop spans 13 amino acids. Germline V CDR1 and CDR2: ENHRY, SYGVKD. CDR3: CAISETPGDREFF. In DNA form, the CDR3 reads TGTGCCATCAGTGAGACCCCAGGGGATAGGGAGTTCTTC.

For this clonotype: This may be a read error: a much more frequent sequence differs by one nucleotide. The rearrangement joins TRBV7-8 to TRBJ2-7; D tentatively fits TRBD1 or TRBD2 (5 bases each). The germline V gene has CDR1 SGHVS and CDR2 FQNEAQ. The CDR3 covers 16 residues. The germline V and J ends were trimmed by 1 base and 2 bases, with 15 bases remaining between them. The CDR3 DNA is TGTGCCAGCAGCTTAGGGTACGGGACGGGCCCCTACGAGCAGTACTTC. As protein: CASSLGYGTGPYEQYF.

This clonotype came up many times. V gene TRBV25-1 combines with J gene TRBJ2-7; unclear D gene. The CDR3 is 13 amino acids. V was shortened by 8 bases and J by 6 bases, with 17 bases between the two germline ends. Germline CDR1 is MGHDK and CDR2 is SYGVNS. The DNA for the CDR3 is TGTGCCAGCGGCCTGGACCGAACGCCCGAGCAGTACTTC. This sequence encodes CASGLDRTPEQYF.

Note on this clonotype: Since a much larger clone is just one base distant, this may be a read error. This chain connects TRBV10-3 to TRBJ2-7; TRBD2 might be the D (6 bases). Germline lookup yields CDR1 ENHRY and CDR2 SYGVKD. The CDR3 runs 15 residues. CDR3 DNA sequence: TGTGCCGTCAGTGACCCGGGACTCCCTCGAGACGAGCAGTACTTC. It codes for CAVSDPGLPRDEQYF.

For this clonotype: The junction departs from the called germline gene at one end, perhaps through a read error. The CDR3 DNA reads as TGTGCCCGCAGCCCCTGGACAGGGGACTACGAGCAGTACTTC. Its protein product is CARSPWTGDYEQYF. The rearrangement joins TRBV7-2 to TRBJ2-7; 9 bases line up with TRBD1. Germline CDR1 and CDR2: SGHTA and FQGNSA. The CDR3 covers 14 residues.